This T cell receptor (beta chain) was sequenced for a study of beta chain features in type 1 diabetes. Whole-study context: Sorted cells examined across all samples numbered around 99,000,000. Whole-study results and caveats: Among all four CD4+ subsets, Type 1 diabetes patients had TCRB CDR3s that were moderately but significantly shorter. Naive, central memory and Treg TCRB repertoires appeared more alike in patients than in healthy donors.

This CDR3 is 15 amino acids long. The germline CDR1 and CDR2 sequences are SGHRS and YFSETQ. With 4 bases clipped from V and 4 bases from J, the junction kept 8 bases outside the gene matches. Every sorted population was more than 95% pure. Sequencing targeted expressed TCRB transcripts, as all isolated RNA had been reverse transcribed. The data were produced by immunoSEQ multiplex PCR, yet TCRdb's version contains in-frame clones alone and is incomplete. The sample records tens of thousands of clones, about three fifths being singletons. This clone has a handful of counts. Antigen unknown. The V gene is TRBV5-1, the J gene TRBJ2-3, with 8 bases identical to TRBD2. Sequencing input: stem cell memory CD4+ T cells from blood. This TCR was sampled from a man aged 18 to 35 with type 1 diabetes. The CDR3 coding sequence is TGCGCCAGCAGCCCCGTGGCGGGAGGATCAGATACGCAGTATTTT. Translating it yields CASSPVAGGSDTQYF.